Reported below is one T cell receptor (beta chain). The source of the sample is a study of blood T cell repertoires in COVID-19. Trimming took 1 base from V and 2 from J, leaving 11 bases between them. The CDR3 covers 15 residues. Germline V gene sequence: CDR1 LGHDT, CDR2 YNNKEL (reference sequence). Clones were read by immunoSEQ multiplex PCR, and TCRdb kept only the in-frame ones, dropping some. Among 450,000 or so clones listed, less than 95% were seen once. The study assigned cohorts using participant-reported clinical history. Symptom resolution, clearance, or two negative PCRs marked donors in Cohort 3 as recovered.

The chain links TRBV3-1 (or the pseudogene TRBV3-2) to TRBJ1-2; D is undetermined. This TCR was recovered from a man younger than 35 who had recovered from COVID-19. The specimen was PBMCs or T cells enriched from blood (not recorded which). The CDR3 sequence is CASSQVNSLNYGYTF. The CDR3, as DNA: TGTGCCAGCAGCCAAGTAAATTCTCTAAACTATGGCTACACCTTC.